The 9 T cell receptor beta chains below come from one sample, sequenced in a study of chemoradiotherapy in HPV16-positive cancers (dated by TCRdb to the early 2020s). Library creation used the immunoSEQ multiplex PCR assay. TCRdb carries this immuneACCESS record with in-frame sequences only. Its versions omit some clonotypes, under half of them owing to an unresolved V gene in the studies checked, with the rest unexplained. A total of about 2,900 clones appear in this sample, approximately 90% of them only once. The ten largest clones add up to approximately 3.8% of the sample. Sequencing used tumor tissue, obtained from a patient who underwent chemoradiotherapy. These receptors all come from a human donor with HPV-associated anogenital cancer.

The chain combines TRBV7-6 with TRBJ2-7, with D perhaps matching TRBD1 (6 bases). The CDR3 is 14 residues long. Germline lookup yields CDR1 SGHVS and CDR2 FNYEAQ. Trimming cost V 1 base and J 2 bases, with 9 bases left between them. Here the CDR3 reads CASSLDPGAYEQYF. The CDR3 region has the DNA TGTGCCAGCAGCTTAGACCCAGGGGCCTACGAGCAGTACTTC.

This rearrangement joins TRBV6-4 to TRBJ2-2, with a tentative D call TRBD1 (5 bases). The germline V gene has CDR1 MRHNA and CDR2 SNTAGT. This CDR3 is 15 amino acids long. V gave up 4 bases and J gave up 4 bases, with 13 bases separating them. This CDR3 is CASSVSRVGTGELFF. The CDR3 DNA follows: TGTGCCAGCAGTGTCAGCAGGGTAGGCACCGGGGAGCTGTTTTTT.

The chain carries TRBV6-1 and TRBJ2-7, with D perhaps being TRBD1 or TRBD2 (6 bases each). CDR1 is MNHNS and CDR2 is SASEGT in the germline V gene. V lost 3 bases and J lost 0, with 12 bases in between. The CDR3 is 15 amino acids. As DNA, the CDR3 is TGTGCCAGCAGTGATATAGGGGGGAGCTCCTACGAGCAGTACTTC. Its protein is CASSDIGGSSYEQYF.

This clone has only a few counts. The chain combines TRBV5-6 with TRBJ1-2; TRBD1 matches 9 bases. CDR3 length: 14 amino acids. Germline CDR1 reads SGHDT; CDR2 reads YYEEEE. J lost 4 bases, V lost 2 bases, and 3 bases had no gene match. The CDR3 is CASSFRDRVYGYTF. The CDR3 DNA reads TGTGCCAGCAGCTTCCGGGACAGGGTCTATGGCTACACCTTC.

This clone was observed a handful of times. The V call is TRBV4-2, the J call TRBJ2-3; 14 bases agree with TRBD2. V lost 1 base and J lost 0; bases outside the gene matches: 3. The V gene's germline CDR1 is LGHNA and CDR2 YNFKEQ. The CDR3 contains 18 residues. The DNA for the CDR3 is TGTGCCAGCAGCCAAGGACTAGCGGGGGGGCCTAGCACAGATACGCAGTATTTT. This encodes CASSQGLAGGPSTDTQYF.

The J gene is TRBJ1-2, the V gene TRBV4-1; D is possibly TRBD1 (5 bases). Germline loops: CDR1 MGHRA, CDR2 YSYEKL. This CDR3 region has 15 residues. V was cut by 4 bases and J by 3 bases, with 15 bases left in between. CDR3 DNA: TGCGCCAGCAGCCCCCGGGACCGTCGATACTATGGCTACACCTTC. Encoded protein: CASSPRDRRYYGYTF.

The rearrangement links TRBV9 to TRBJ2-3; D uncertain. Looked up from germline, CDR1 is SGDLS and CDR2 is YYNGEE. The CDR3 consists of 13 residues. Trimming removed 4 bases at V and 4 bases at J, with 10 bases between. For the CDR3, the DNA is TGTGCCAGCAGCCCACAGATCTCAGATACGCAGTATTTT. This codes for CASSPQISDTQYF.

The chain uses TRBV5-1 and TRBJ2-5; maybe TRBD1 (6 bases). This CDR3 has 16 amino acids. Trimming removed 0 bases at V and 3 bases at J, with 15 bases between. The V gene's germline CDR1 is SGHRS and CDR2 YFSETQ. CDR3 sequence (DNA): TGCGCCAGCAGCTTGGCCGCAGGGGTAGATGAAGAGACCCAGTACTTC. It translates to CASSLAAGVDEETQYF.

DNA of the CDR3: TGTGCCAGCAGCACCCCACCAGGTTCTGGGAGTTCCTACGAGCAGTACTTC. It specifies CASSTPPGSGSSYEQYF. The chain uses TRBV28 and TRBJ2-7, with TRBD2 as a possible D gene (5 bases). Germline-derived CDR1 and CDR2 are MDHEN and SYDVKM. This CDR3 is built from 17 residues. Deletions cut 6 bases from V and 1 base from J, with 22 bases between.